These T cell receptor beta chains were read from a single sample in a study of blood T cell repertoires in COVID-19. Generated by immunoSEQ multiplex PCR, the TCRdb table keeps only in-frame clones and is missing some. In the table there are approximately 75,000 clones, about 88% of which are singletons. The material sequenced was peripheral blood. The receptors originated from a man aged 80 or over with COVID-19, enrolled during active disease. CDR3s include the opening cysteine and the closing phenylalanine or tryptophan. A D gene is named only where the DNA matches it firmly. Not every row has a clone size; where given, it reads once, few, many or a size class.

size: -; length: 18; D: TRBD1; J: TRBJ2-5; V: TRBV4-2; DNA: TGTGCCAGCAGCCAAGGTCAATCGGGGCCAGGGGGCAGGGAGACCCAGTACTTC; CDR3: CASSQGQSGPGGRETQYF
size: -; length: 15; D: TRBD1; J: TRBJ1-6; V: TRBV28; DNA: TGTGCCAGCAGCGAGACGACAGGGGATTGGTCACCCCTCCACTTT; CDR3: CASSETTGDWSPLHF
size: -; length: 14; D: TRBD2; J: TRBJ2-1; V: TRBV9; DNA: TGTGCCAGCAGCGTTACTAGCGGGAGTAATGAGCAGTTCTTC; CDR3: CASSVTSGSNEQFF
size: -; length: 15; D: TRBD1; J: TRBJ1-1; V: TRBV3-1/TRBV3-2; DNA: TGTGCCAGCAGCCAAGATCCGACAGGGGGCACTGAAGCTTTCTTT; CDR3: CASSQDPTGGTEAFF
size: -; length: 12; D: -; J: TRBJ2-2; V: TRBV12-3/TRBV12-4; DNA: TGTGCCAGCAGCCGTAGAATAGGGGAGCTGTTTTTT; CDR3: CASSRRIGELFF
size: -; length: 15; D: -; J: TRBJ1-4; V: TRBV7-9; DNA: TGTGCCAGCAGCTCCCAGAAGGCGGAGATCGAACGACTGTTTTTT; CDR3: CASSSQKAEIERLFF
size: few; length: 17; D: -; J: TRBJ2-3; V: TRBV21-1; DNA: TGTGCCAGCAGCAAAAGGACAGGGTGGCCCCACACAGATACGCAGTATTTT; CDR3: CASSKRTGWPHTDTQYF
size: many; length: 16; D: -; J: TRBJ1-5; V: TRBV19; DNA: TGTGCCAGTAGTATAGGGGGGGGTATTGGTAGTCAGCCCCAGCATTTT; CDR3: CASSIGGGIGSQPQHF
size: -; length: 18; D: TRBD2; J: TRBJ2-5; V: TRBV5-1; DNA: TGCGCCAGCAGCGTCGGGACTAGCGGGGGGCTCCTCCAAGAGACCCAGTACTTC; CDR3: CASSVGTSGGLLQETQYF
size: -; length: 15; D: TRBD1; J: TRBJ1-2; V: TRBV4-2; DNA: TGTGCCAGCAGCCAAGATGGACAGGGGGCGAGAGGCTACACCTTC; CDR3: CASSQDGQGARGYTF
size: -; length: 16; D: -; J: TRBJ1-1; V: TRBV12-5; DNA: TGTGCTAGTGGCCAAGACCCGATTGGCGGGAACACTGAAGCTTTCTTT; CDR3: CASGQDPIGGNTEAFF
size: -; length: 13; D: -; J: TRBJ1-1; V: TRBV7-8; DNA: TGTGCCAGCAGCTTACAGTCGAACACTGAAGCTTTCTTT; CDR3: CASSLQSNTEAFF
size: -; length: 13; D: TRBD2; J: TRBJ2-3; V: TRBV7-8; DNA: TGTGCCAGCAGCCTTTCGGGGGGGGATACGCAGTATTTT; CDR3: CASSLSGGDTQYF
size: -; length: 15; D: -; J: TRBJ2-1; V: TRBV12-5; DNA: TGTGCTAGTGGTTCTACCCAAAGCTCCTACAATGAGCAGTTCTTC; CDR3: CASGSTQSSYNEQFF
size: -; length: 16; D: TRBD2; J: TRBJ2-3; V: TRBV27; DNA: TGTGCCAGCAGTTGGACTAGCGGGGGGCCGACAGATACGCAGTATTTT; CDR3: CASSWTSGGPTDTQYF
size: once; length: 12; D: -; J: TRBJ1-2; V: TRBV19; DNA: TGTGCCAGTTATACCCCGGAGGAAGGCTACACCTTC; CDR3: CASYTPEEGYTF
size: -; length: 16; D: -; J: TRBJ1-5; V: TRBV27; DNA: TGTGCCAGCAGTTCGTATACAGGGAAGAAAGGTCAGCCCCAGCATTTT; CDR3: CASSSYTGKKGQPQHF
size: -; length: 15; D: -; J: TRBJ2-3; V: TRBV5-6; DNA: TGTGCCAGCAGCTCTCAGGGGCGGGAGTTAAATACGCAGTATTTT; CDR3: CASSSQGRELNTQYF
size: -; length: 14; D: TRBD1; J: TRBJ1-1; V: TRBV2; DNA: TGTGCCAGCAGTTATGGGACAGGGTGGACTGAAGCTTTCTTT; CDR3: CASSYGTGWTEAFF
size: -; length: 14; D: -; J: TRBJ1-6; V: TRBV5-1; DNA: TGCGCCAGCAGCTTGGCAGGAACAAATTCACCCCTCCACTTT; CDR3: CASSLAGTNSPLHF
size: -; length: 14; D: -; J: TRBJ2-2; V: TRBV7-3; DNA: TGTGCCAGCAGCCCTCTCCTGAACACCGGGGAGCTGTTTTTT; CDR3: CASSPLLNTGELFF
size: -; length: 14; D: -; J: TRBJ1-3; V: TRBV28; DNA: TGTGCCAGCAGGCTGAGGGATTCTGGAAACACCATATATTTT; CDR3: CASRLRDSGNTIYF
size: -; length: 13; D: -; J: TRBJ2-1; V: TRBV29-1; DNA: TGCAGCGTTGAGCCAGGGGGGTACAATGAGCAGTTCTTC; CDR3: CSVEPGGYNEQFF
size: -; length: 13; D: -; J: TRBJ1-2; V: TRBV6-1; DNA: TGTGCCAGCAGTGAGCAGGGTGTGGATGGCTACACCTTC; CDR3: CASSEQGVDGYTF
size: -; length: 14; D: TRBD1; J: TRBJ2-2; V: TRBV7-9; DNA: TGTGCCAGCAGCAGACAGGGAAACACCGGGGAGCTGTTTTTT; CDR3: CASSRQGNTGELFF
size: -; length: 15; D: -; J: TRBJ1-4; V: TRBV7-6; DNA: TGTGCCAGCAGCTTAGAACAGGGCTTTAATGAAAAACTGTTTTTT; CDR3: CASSLEQGFNEKLFF
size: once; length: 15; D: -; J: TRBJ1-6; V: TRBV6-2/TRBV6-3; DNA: TGTGCCAGCAGTTACGACGGGGTAGTGAATTCACCCCTCCACTTT; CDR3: CASSYDGVVNSPLHF
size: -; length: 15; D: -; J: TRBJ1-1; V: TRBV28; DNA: TGTGCCAGCAGTGCATTAGCGGGTTTGAACACTGAAGCTTTCTTT; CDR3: CASSALAGLNTEAFF
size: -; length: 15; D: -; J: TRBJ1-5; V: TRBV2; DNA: TGTGCCAGCACGGGGGGAAGGTATAGCAATCAGCCCCAGCATTTT; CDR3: CASTGGRYSNQPQHF
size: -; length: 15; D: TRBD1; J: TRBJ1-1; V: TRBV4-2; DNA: TGTGCCAGCAGCCAAGCGGACAGGGGAAGCACTGAAGCTTTCTTT; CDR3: CASSQADRGSTEAFF
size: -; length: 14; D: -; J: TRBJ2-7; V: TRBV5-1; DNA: TGCGCCAGCAGCTTGGGGGACACCATGGGGGAGCAGTACTTC; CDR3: CASSLGDTMGEQYF
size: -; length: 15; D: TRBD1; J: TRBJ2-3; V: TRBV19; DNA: TGTGCCAGTAGTGGTGTGTCACAGGGGAAAGATACGCAGTATTTT; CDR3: CASSGVSQGKDTQYF
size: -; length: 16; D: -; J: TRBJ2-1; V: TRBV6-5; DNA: TGTGCCAGCAGTTACTCCCCCAATGGGGGGGCCAATGAGCAGTTCTTC; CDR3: CASSYSPNGGANEQFF
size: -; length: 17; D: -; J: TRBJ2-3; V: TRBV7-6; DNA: TGTGCCAGCAGCTTAGCGCCTGCAGGTGGTGGCACAGATACGCAGTATTTT; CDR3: CASSLAPAGGGTDTQYF
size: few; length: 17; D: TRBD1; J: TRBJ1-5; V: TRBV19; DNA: TGTGCCAGTGGGATTTCCGGGACAGGGTCCTTCAATCAGCCCCAGCATTTT; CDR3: CASGISGTGSFNQPQHF
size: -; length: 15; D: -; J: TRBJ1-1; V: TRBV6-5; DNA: TGTGCCAGCAGCCCCACCGATCAGGTTCGGACTGAAGCTTTCTTT; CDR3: CASSPTDQVRTEAFF
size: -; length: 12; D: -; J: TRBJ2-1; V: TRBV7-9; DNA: TGTGCCGCTCGGGACTCTCACAATGAGCAGTTCTTC; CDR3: CAARDSHNEQFF
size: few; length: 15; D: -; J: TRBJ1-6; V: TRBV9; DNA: TGTGCCAGCAGCGTAGATTGGAGTCTGGGTTCACCCCTCCACTTT; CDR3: CASSVDWSLGSPLHF
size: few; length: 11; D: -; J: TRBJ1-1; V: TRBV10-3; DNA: TGTGCCACCCGGGATCACCATGAAGCTTTCTTT; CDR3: CATRDHHEAFF
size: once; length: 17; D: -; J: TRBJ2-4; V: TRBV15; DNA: TGTGCCACCAGCAGAGGCACAGGGATGTTGGCCAAAAACATTCAGTACTTC; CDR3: CATSRGTGMLAKNIQYF
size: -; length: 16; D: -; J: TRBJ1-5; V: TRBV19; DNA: TGTGCCAGTACCCCTCGCAGGGAAAGAGGCAATCAGCCCCAGCATTTT; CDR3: CASTPRRERGNQPQHF
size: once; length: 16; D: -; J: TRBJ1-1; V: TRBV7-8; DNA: TGTGCCAGCAGCGCAGCCGCGAGGGGGACGAACACTGAAGCTTTCTTT; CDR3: CASSAAARGTNTEAFF
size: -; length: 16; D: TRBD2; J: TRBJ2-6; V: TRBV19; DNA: TGTGCCAGTAGAAGCGGGGGGTTCTCTGGGGCCAACGTCCTGACTTTC; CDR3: CASRSGGFSGANVLTF
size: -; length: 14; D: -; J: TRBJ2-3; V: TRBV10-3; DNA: TGTGCCATCAGTGAGAGCGGTAGCACAGATACGCAGTATTTT; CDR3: CAISESGSTDTQYF
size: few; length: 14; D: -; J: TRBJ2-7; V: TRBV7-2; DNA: TGTGCCAGCAGCCCCTCGGAGCGGTCTTACGAGCAGTACTTC; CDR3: CASSPSERSYEQYF
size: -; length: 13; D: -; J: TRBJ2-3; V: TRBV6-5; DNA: TGTGCCAGTACAGTGACCCGCACAGATACGCAGTATTTT; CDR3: CASTVTRTDTQYF
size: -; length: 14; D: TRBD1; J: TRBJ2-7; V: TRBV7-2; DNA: TGTGCCAGCAGCTCAGGGGGCAGCTCCTACGAGCAGTACTTC; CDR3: CASSSGGSSYEQYF
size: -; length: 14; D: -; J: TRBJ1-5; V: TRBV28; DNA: TGTGCCAGCAGTTTAGCAGGGGTGCGTCAGCCCCAGCATTTT; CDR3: CASSLAGVRQPQHF
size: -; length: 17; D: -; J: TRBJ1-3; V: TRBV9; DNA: TGTGCCAGCAGCGTAGGTCTGAGGTTAGACTCTGGAAACACCATATATTTT; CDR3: CASSVGLRLDSGNTIYF
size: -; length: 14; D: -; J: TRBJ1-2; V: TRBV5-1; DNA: TGCGCCAGCAGCTACGTCGGGGGAGGCTATGGCTACACCTTC; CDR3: CASSYVGGGYGYTF